This paragraph reports one T cell receptor beta chain. TCRdb's copy holds only in-frame clones and misses some; the assay was immunoSEQ multiplex PCR. The sample lists under 70,000 clones, about 91% occurring once. The data derive from a study of blood T cell repertoires in COVID-19. Whole-study context: Whether acute or convalescent, the COVID-19 samples came from the United States, Italy and Spain.

The ends lost 4 bases at V and 7 bases at J; junction bases unmatched: 4. The germline V gene encodes CDR1 SGHTA and CDR2 FQGTGA. The CDR3 loop spans 13 amino acids. This chain uses TRBV7-3 with TRBJ2-1, with 7 bases matching TRBD1. The receptor was isolated from a woman aged 70 to 79 with acute or convalescent COVID-19. The specimen sequenced was peripheral blood. The CDR3 reads CASSSGQLNEQFF. The DNA of the CDR3 is TGTGCCAGCAGCTCGGGACAGCTTAATGAGCAGTTCTTC.